The 26 T cell receptor beta chains listed next were all sequenced from one sample in a study of T-cell reconstitution after alpha-beta-depleted transplantation in children. During its preparation, the TCRbeta library received unique molecular identifiers. TCRdb re-called the PCR reads through MiXCR, storing one row per CDR3 protein. The repertoire holds hundreds of thousands of distinct CDR3 sequences, with 10% as singletons. The sample in question was PBMCs, obtained before TCRalphabeta/CD19-depleted stem cell transplant. The receptors here all came from a boy in the first two years of life with acute myeloid leukemia, due to receive a stem cell transplant.

V and J are TRBV6-1 and TRBJ1-5; 7 bases map to TRBD1. CDR1 is MNHNS and CDR2 is SASEGT in the germline V gene. Trimming removed 5 bases from V and 4 bases from J; junction bases left unmatched: 5. The CDR3 is 14 amino acids. The CDR3 loop reads CASSTGTANQPQHF. For the CDR3, the DNA is TGTGCCAGCAGTACCGGGACAGCAAATCAGCCCCAGCATTTT.

The sample holds many counts of this clonotype. The chain links TRBV5-1 to TRBJ1-4, with 9 bases aligning to TRBD1. The V segment lost 3 bases and the J segment 3 bases; nucleotides outside the gene matches: 6. Germline assignment: CDR1 SGHRS and CDR2 YFSETQ. The CDR3 runs 16 residues. As DNA, the CDR3 is TGCGCCAGCAGCTCGGGACAGGGCCTCTCTAATGAAAAACTGTTTTTT. Translated: CASSSGQGLSNEKLFF.

As for this clonotype: A clone one base away is much larger, so this may be a read error. This sequence joins TRBV28 and TRBJ2-7; D is perhaps TRBD1 or TRBD2 (5 bases each). The CDR3 contains 16 residues. V gave up 2 bases and J gave up 1 base, with 15 bases separating them. The V gene's germline CDR1 is MDHEN and CDR2 SYDVKM. CDR3 region: CASSLTSGTSSYEQYF. In DNA, the CDR3 is TGTGCCAGCAGTTTAACCTCCGGGACGTCTTCCTACGAGCAGTACTTC. The variable domain in full, with the rest retrieved from reference TRBV28 and TRBJ2-7, is DVKVTQSSRYLVKRTGEKVFLECVQDMDHENMFWYRQDPGLGLRLIYFSYDVKMKEKGDIPEGYSVSREKKERFSLILESASTNQTSMYLCASSLTSGTSSYEQYFGPGTRLTVT.

In its sample, this clonotype was seen many times. The chain combines TRBV7-3 with TRBJ2-3; possible D gene TRBD2, 6 bases. Germline CDR1 and CDR2: SGHTA and FQGTGA. This CDR3 is built from 15 residues. V shed 5 bases and J shed 3 bases, with 15 bases lying between them. CDR3 in DNA: TGTGCCAGCAGCCCGCGGGGAGCGGGTACAGATACGCAGTATTTT. It codes for CASSPRGAGTDTQYF.

The chain recombines TRBV20-1 with TRBJ2-1, with D perhaps being TRBD1 or TRBD2 (5 bases each). The V gene lost 0 bases and the J gene lost 8 bases, with 20 bases spanning the gap. The CDR3 is 16 residues long. Germline lookup yields CDR1 DFQATT and CDR2 SNEGSKA (reference sequence). Here the CDR3 DNA reads TGCAGTGCTAGAGATCCGATGGCAGGGTCGCGGGATGAGCAGTTCTTC. Its translation: CSARDPMAGSRDEQFF.

A few counts support this clonotype. The chain uses TRBV30 and TRBJ2-3; D is unclear. In germline, CDR1 is GTSNPN, CDR2 SVGIG (reference sequence). V lost 0 bases and J 3 bases, leaving 4 bases between the germline ends. This CDR3 is built from 12 residues. This CDR3 reads CAWSVPTDTQYF. CDR3 coding DNA: TGTGCCTGGAGTGTACCGACAGATACGCAGTATTTT.

Of note for this clonotype: A read error is possible here, since a much larger clone lies one base away. The chain uses TRBV5-1 and TRBJ2-1; a weak D match, TRBD1 (6 bases). The germline V gene encodes CDR1 SGHRS and CDR2 YFSETQ. CDR3 length equals 15 residues. The CDR3 loop is CASSSTTGLGNERFF. The CDR3 nucleotides are TGCGCCAGCAGCTCAACGACAGGTCTCGGAAATGAGCGGTTCTTC.

The gene calls are TRBV7-2 and TRBJ2-6, with D perhaps TRBD1 or TRBD2 (5 bases each). The germline V gene encodes CDR1 SGHTA and CDR2 FQGNSA. The CDR3 loop spans 15 amino acids. V lost 4 bases and J 3 bases, leaving 10 bases between the germline ends. The CDR3 region has the DNA TGTGCCAGCAGCTCTGGGACGGGTGGGGCCAACGTCCTGACTTTC. This sequence encodes CASSSGTGGANVLTF.

This clonotype was recorded at least ten times. The genes are TRBV4-3 and TRBJ2-1; tentatively, D is TRBD2 (5 bases). This CDR3 is built from 13 residues. Trimming pared 5 bases from V and 8 bases from J, leaving 13 bases between. Germline V gene lookup returns CDR1 LGHNA and CDR2 YSLEER. CDR3 residues: CASSIRTGDEQFF. CDR3 DNA sequence: TGCGCCAGCAGCATTAGGACTGGCGATGAGCAGTTCTTC.

Remarks on this clonotype: A clone one base away is much larger, so this may be a read error. In nucleotides, the CDR3 is TGTGCCAGCACCGCTAGACCCCAGACCGAAGCTTTCTTT. It specifies CASTARPQTEAFF. This rearrangement joins TRBV12-3 or TRBV12-4 to TRBJ1-1; D uncertain. Trimming removed 7 bases at V and 8 bases at J, with 17 bases between. The CDR3 has 13 residues.

This clonotype was observed many times. The J gene is TRBJ2-3, the V gene TRBV20-1; 8 nucleotides align to TRBD1. Germline V gene sequence: CDR1 DFQATT, CDR2 SNEGSKA (reference sequence). This CDR3 has 15 amino acids. With V trimmed by 0 bases and J by 3 bases, 5 bases remained unmatched. The CDR3 reads CSARDPGQGTDTQYF. In nucleotides, the CDR3 is TGCAGTGCTAGAGATCCCGGACAGGGAACAGATACGCAGTATTTT.

This clonotype was found many times. The genes are TRBV24-1 and TRBJ2-3; 9 bases match TRBD1. This CDR3 is built from 16 residues. J gave up 6 bases and V 0 bases, and 6 bases lay outside the gene matches. Germline CDR1 KGHDR, CDR2 SFDVKD. CDR3 in DNA: TGTGCCACCAGTGATTTGGGGACAGGGTCGCGGGATACGCAGTATTTT. It specifies CATSDLGTGSRDTQYF.

The sample holds many counts of this clonotype. The V gene is TRBV5-1, the J gene TRBJ1-1; 8 nucleotides line up with TRBD1. In germline, CDR1 is SGHRS, CDR2 YFSETQ. This CDR3 comprises 14 residues. V was clipped by 0 bases and J by 4 bases; unmatched bases: 2. Here the CDR3 DNA reads TGCGCCAGCAGCTTGGGGGACAGGACCACTGAAGCTTTCTTT. This translates into CASSLGDRTTEAFF.

This clonotype was recorded once. This may be a read error, as it is one base from a much larger clone. V usage is TRBV6-5 and J usage is TRBJ2-2; 9 nucleotides agree with TRBD1. V lost 4 bases and J lost 5; bases outside the gene matches: 8. The CDR3 extends over 16 amino acids. Germline CDR1 MNHEY, CDR2 SVGAGI. CDR3: CASSLTGGTKTGELFF. Written as DNA, the CDR3 is TGTGCCAGCAGTTTGACAGGGGGAACAAAGACCGGGGAGCTGTTTTTT.

This clonotype was found many times. The V gene is TRBV15, the J gene TRBJ2-7; the D is unclear. The CDR3 runs 14 residues. The germline CDR1 and CDR2 sequences are LNHNV and YYDKDF (reference sequence). The germline V and J ends were trimmed by 0 bases and 0 bases, with 6 bases remaining between them. The chain's CDR3 is CATSREKGSYEQYF. DNA for the CDR3: TGTGCCACCAGCAGAGAGAAGGGCTCCTACGAGCAGTACTTC.

The table lists this clonotype with many counts. The V gene is TRBV12-3 or TRBV12-4, the J gene TRBJ2-4; D gene unclear. Trimming cost V 2 bases and J 0 bases, with 14 bases left between them. This CDR3 comprises 17 residues. The CDR3 bases are TGTGCCAGCAGTTTATGGACGGATGTTCTAGCCAAAAACATTCAGTACTTC. Its translation is CASSLWTDVLAKNIQYF.

The genes are TRBV7-9 and TRBJ2-5; 11 nucleotides align to TRBD2. This CDR3 spans 16 amino acids. V gave up 5 bases and J gave up 7 bases; unmatched junction bases: 12. The germline V gene has CDR1 SEHNR and CDR2 FQNEAQ (reference sequence). This CDR3 reads CASSPGTSGLSWTQYF. DNA for the CDR3: TGTGCCAGCAGCCCCGGGACTAGCGGCTTGAGTTGGACCCAGTACTTC.

This clonotype showed up many times. The chain joins TRBV20-1 to TRBJ2-7; possibly TRBD1 for D (6 bases). Trimming removed 5 bases from V and 2 bases from J, with 13 bases in between. CDR3 length equals 13 residues. Per the germline V gene, CDR1 is DFQATT and CDR2 is SNEGSKA (reference sequence). CDR3 region: CSARPPGAYEQYF. The CDR3 coding sequence is TGCAGTGCTCGCCCGCCAGGGGCCTACGAGCAGTACTTC.

This clonotype was found many times. V usage is TRBV12-3 or TRBV12-4 and J usage is TRBJ1-2, with 8 bases that match TRBD1. This CDR3 spans 16 amino acids. With 2 bases clipped from V and 0 bases from J, the junction kept 5 bases outside the gene matches. The CDR3 DNA reads as TGTGCCAGCAGTTTAAGGACAGGGACGGCTAACTATGGCTACACCTTC. It specifies CASSLRTGTANYGYTF.

In its sample, this clonotype was seen many times. The chain employs TRBV6-1 and TRBJ1-1; D unclear. This CDR3 contains 13 residues. Trimming cost V 9 bases and J 1 base, with 12 bases left between them. Germline V gene lookup returns CDR1 MNHNS and CDR2 SASEGT. The CDR3 region has the DNA TGTGCCAGTTCCCGGGCGCAGAACACTGAAGCTTTCTTT. Protein product: CASSRAQNTEAFF.

The sample holds many counts of this clonotype. In nucleotides, the CDR3 is TGTGCCAGCAGTTATAACGCCGGGGCCGCGGCCAAAAACATTCAGTACTTC. This sequence encodes CASSYNAGAAAKNIQYF. The chain recombines TRBV12-3 or TRBV12-4 with TRBJ2-4; D may correspond to TRBD1 or TRBD2 (5 bases each). V dropped 4 bases and J dropped 1 base, with 17 bases sitting between them. This CDR3 has 17 residues.

This clonotype was counted many times. This chain uses TRBV7-2 with TRBJ2-7; TRBD2 agrees at 9 bases. This CDR3 comprises 15 residues. The germline gives CDR1 SGHTA, CDR2 FQGNSA. The trim removed 5 bases at V and 3 bases at J, leaving 8 bases unmatched. CDR3 bases: TGTGCCAGCAGCACCTTAGCGGGAGAGCTCTACGAGCAGTACTTC. It specifies CASSTLAGELYEQYF.

This clonotype was recorded many times. Here the CDR3 DNA reads TGCGCCAGCAGCTTGTCGCTAGCGGGGGGTAGAGTTACGCAGTATTTT. Encoded protein: CASSLSLAGGRVTQYF. The rearrangement links TRBV5-1 to TRBJ2-3; the match to TRBD2 covers 11 bases. Trimming cost V 1 base and J 8 bases; bases outside gene matches: 9. This CDR3 has 16 amino acids. In germline, CDR1 is SGHRS, CDR2 YFSETQ.

This clonotype was found many times. J is TRBJ2-4 and V is TRBV7-9; D remains ambiguous. Trimming removed 0 bases at V and 8 bases at J, with 8 bases between. The CDR3 runs 13 residues. Germline V CDR1 and CDR2: SEHNR, FQNEAQ (reference sequence). CDR3: CASSLAKWDIQYF. The DNA for the CDR3 is TGTGCCAGCAGCTTAGCCAAGTGGGACATTCAGTACTTC. The variable domain in full, completed from reference TRBV7-9 and TRBJ2-4, reads DTGVSQNPRHKITKRGQNVTFRCDPISEHNRLYWYRQTLGQGPEFLTYFQNEAQLEKSRLLSDRFSAERPKGSFSTLEIQRTEQGDSAMYLCASSLAKWDIQYFGAGTRLSVL.

V and J are TRBV19 and TRBJ1-5; D uncertain. Germline-derived CDR1 and CDR2 are LNHDA and SQIVND (reference sequence). Trimming shortened V by 5 bases and J by 5 bases, and 16 bases separated the two germline ends. The CDR3 is 15 residues long. For the CDR3, the DNA is TGTGCCAGTAGTTCACAGACGCGTGGCGATCAGCCCCAGCATTTT. Its protein product is CASSSQTRGDQPQHF.

This clonotype was detected ten times or more. This chain links TRBV5-1 with TRBJ2-7, with TRBD2 matching over 7 bases. The V segment lost 2 bases and the J segment 2 bases; nucleotides outside the gene matches: 7. The CDR3 has 15 amino acids. Germline V gene sequence: CDR1 SGHRS, CDR2 YFSETQ. The DNA for the CDR3 is TGCGCCAGCAGCTTACCAAGCGGGAAACCCTACGAGCAGTACTTC. Translating it yields CASSLPSGKPYEQYF.